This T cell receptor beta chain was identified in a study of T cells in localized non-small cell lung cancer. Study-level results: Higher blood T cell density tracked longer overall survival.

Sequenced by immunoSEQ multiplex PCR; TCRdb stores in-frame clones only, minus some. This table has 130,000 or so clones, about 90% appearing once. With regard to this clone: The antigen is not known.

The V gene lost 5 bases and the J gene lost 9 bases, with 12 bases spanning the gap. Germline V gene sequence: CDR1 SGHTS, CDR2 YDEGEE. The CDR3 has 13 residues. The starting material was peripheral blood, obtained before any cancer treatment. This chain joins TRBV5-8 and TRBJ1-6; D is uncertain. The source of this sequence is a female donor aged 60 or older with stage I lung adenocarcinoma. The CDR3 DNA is TGTGCCAGCAGTTTTTCCCGCAGTTCACCCCTCCACTTT. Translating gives CASSFSRSSPLHF.